These T cell receptor beta chains were read from a single sample in a study of T cells in Graves' hyperthyroidism and ophthalmopathy. TCRdb redid the calling of the multiplex PCR reads with MiXCR, one entry per CDR3 protein. The sample contains approximately 700,000 distinct CDR3 sequences, about 17% of which appear only once. Sequenced material: blood. Receptors were obtained from a man aged 18 to 30 with Graves' hyperthyroidism. CDR3s leave out the opening cysteine and the closing phenylalanine or tryptophan. The order of the fields is J gene, V gene, CDR3 protein.

>TRBJ2-5|TRBV5-6
ASSLLSPQETQY
>TRBJ1-1|TRBV2
ASKVDRGSTEAF
>TRBJ2-1|TRBV6-1
ASSLANEQF
>TRBJ1-5|TRBV7-6
ASSLRPDGLQPQH
>TRBJ2-1|TRBV5-1
ASSPSWLTDEQF
>TRBJ2-3|TRBV27
ASSPPGEFTDTQY
>TRBJ2-3|TRBV10-2
ASSEWQGNTDTQY
>TRBJ1-2|TRBV20-1
SARVGATNYGYT
>TRBJ1-1|TRBV12-3/TRBV12-4
ASSTLTGRGTEAF
>TRBJ1-1|TRBV5-5
ASSDRVYNTEAF
>TRBJ2-2|TRBV29-1
SVDRGSGELF
>TRBJ1-1|TRBV9
ASSGQGAIGTEAF
>TRBJ2-7|TRBV5-4
ASSQGPGTGGGEQY
>TRBJ2-7|TRBV27
ASSLNPSLATYEQY
>TRBJ2-2|TRBV7-2
ASSSRTGIPGELF
>TRBJ2-2|TRBV7-8
ASSLGQTKNTGELF
>TRBJ2-5|TRBV3-1
ASRAGAQETQY
>TRBJ2-7|TRBV9
ASSVAASGNYEQY
>TRBJ1-1|TRBV19
ASSIGDRAEAF
>TRBJ2-3|TRBV28
ASSPRTSGRDTQY
>TRBJ1-1|TRBV30
AWSLSGDTEAF
>TRBJ1-1|TRBV18
ASSPPGGLVNTEAF
>TRBJ1-1|TRBV18
ASSPQRTGGTEAF
>TRBJ2-7|TRBV6-1
AIDLKWLAHYEQY
>TRBJ2-1|TRBV7-2
ASSVGGSENYNEQF
>TRBJ2-1|TRBV5-1
ASSTFAGDNEQF
>TRBJ2-1|TRBV6-7
ASSYWGRSYNEQF
>TRBJ2-7|TRBV6-5
ASSYGVDYEQY
>TRBJ2-7|TRBV5-1
ASSVRDRDNEQY
>TRBJ2-3|TRBV27
ASSSPRGAVTSTDTQY
>TRBJ2-7|TRBV3-1
ASSPGGRGYEQY
>TRBJ2-5|TRBV20-1
SAREGETQY
>TRBJ2-4|TRBV2
ASSGSNLAKNIQY
>TRBJ1-6|TRBV20-1
SIEELNNSPLH
>TRBJ2-5|TRBV7-9
ASSSSQGTGETQY
>TRBJ1-2|TRBV4-1
ASSHGDEDYGYT
>TRBJ2-3|TRBV28
ASSPTSGSLDTQY
>TRBJ2-5|TRBV10-3
AISAADSGRVGETQY
>TRBJ2-2|TRBV28
ASSLIISGQLNTGELF
>TRBJ1-1|TRBV6-5
ASSYFPPKINTEAF
>TRBJ1-5|TRBV6-2/TRBV6-3
ASSRQIGVRQPQH